One sample yielded the 10 T cell receptor beta chains listed below, sequenced in a study of monozygotic twins with inflammatory bowel disease. For each CDR3 protein, TCRdb gives one entry from its re-call of the 5' RACE reads, without DNA. The listing contains some 99,000 distinct CDR3 sequences. The sequencing sample was made of blood. Receptor source: a human donor with ulcerative colitis or Crohn's disease, or a healthy co-twin of an affected twin (not recorded which).

V usage is TRBV4-1 and J usage is TRBJ2-1; the D call from TCRdb, TRBD2, cannot be confirmed without DNA. The CDR3 has 19 amino acids. CDR1 and CDR2 (germline): MGHRA, YSYEKL. CDR3 region: CASSQPFPGLAGGGYEQFF.

The chain joins TRBV7-3 to TRBJ2-1; TCRdb names TRBD2, which stays unverified in the absence of DNA. This CDR3 has 13 amino acids. Germline V lookup: CDR1 SGHTA, CDR2 FQGTGA. The CDR3: CASSLGTRDEQFF.

J is TRBJ2-5 and V is TRBV5-1; the TCRdb D gene call, TRBD1, has no DNA to confirm it. The CDR3 consists of 14 residues. CDR1 SGHRS and CDR2 YFSETQ come from the germline V gene. The CDR3 sequence is CASSSPDRAETQYF.

The genes are TRBV12-3 or TRBV12-4 and TRBJ1-1; TCRdb gives TRBD1 as the D gene, but with no DNA this cannot be confirmed. The CDR3 has 14 amino acids. CDR3 region: CASSLPGRNTEAFF.

V is TRBV20-1 and J is TRBJ1-1; the D gene TCRdb calls, TRBD1, cannot be checked with no DNA. Germline V CDR1 and CDR2: DFQATT, SNEGSKA (reference sequence). This CDR3 spans 14 amino acids. The chain's CDR3 is CSALWTGEAGEAFF.

V and J are TRBV10-3 and TRBJ1-6; TCRdb's D call, TRBD1, is unchecked because there is no DNA. The CDR3 runs to 14 residues. Germline V gene sequence: CDR1 ENHRY, CDR2 SYGVKD. CDR3 in amino acids: CAISEDRDASPLHF.

CDR3 sequence reads: CASSPQSVYNEQFF. The chain has TRBV7-9 and TRBJ2-1. Germline CDR1 is SEHNR and CDR2 is FQNEAQ (reference sequence). The CDR3 has 14 amino acids.

The chain recombines TRBV19 with TRBJ1-5; TCRdb outputs TRBD1, but without DNA this stays unchecked. There are 15 residues in the CDR3. From germline, CDR1 is LNHDA and CDR2 SQIVND (reference sequence). The CDR3 loop is CASNALGQNNQPQHF.

This chain connects TRBV7-6 to TRBJ1-3; TCRdb calls TRBD1, which cannot be checked without DNA. CDR1 SGHVS and CDR2 FNYEAQ come from the germline V gene. This CDR3 comprises 15 residues. This CDR3 reads CASSPGVDSGNTIYF. The full variable domain, its missing parts supplied by reference TRBV7-6 and TRBJ1-3, is GAGVSQSPRYKVTKRGQDVALRCDPISGHVSLYWYRQALGQGPEFLTYFNYEAQQDKSGLPNDRFSAERPEGSISTLTIQRTEQRDSAMYRCASSPGVDSGNTIYFGEGSWLTVV.

The chain employs TRBV14 and TRBJ2-7. Germline V gene data show CDR1 as SGHDN and CDR2 as FVKESK. The CDR3 covers 13 residues. The CDR3 sequence: CASSQELGYEQYF.